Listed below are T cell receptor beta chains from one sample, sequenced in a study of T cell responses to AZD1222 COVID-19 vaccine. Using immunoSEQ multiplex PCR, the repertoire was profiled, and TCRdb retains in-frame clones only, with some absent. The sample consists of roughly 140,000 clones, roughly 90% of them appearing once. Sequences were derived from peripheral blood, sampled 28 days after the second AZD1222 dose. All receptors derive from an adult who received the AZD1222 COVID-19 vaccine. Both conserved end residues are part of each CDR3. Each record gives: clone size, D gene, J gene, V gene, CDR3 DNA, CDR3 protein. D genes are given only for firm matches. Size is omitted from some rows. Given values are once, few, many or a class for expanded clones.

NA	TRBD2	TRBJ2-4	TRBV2	TGTGCCAGCAGTGAAGTTGAGTGGGAGGGAGGAAACATTCAGTACTTC	CASSEVEWEGGNIQYF
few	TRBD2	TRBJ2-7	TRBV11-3	TGTGCCAGCAGCTCGGGACTAGCGGGAGGGGTCGAGCAGTACTTC	CASSSGLAGGVEQYF
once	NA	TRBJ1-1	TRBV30	TGTGCCTGGAGGATCAGAGTCCCTACAGGGCAATGGGGCACTGAAGCTTTCTTT	CAWRIRVPTGQWGTEAFF
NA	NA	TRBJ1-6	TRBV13	TGTGCCAGCAGCGACCGTTGGTCCTATAATTCACCCCTCCACTTT	CASSDRWSYNSPLHF
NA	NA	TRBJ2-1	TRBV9	TGTGCCAGCAGCGTAAGCGTGAGGGAGAGCTCCTACAATGAGCAGTTCTTC	CASSVSVRESSYNEQFF
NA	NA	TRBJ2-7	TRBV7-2	TGTGCCAGCAGCTTAGGCCCAGGGGAGAGCGAGCAGTACTTC	CASSLGPGESEQYF
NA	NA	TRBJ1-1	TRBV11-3	TGTGCCAGCAGCTTACAGGCAAACATGAACACTGAAGCTTTCTTT	CASSLQANMNTEAFF
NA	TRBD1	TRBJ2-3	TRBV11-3	TGTGCCAGTGGGGACAGGGCCCACCAATATACGCAGTATTTT	CASGDRAHQYTQYF
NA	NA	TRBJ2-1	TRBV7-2	TGTGCCAGCAGCTCGGGGGTAGCGGTTCGGGAGCAGTTCTTC	CASSSGVAVREQFF
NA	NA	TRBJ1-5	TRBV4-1	TGCGCCAGCAGCCAAGATCTCAGGGTAAGCAATCAGCCCCAGCATTTT	CASSQDLRVSNQPQHF
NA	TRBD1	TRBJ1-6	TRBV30	TGTGCCTGGAGCCAAACAGGGGTTTATTCACCCCTCCACTTT	CAWSQTGVYSPLHF
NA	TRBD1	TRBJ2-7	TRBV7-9	TGTGCCAGCAGCTCACCCCGGGGACAGGGGGACTACGAGCAGTACTTC	CASSSPRGQGDYEQYF
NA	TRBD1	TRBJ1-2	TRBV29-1	TGCAGCGGCATTGACAGGGGCGCTAACTATGGCTACACCTTC	CSGIDRGANYGYTF
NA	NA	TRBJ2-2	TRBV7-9	TGTGCCAGCTCTCATGGTGCCACCGGGGAGCTGTTTTTT	CASSHGATGELFF
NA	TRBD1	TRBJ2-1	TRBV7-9	TGTGCCAGCAGCCCAGGGACAGGGGGTCCGTACAATGAGCAGTTCTTC	CASSPGTGGPYNEQFF
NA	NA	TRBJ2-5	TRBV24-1	TGTGCCACCAGTGATTTGTTCGTTGAGACCCAGTACTTC	CATSDLFVETQYF
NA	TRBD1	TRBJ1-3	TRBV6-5	TGTGCCAGCGGGAGACAGGGATTCTCTGGAAACACCATATATTTT	CASGRQGFSGNTIYF
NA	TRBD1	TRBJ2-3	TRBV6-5	TGTGCCAGCAGTTACACAGGGGGACCAGATACGCAGTATTTT	CASSYTGGPDTQYF
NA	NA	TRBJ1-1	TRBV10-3	TGTGCCATCAGTGAGTTTGAGAACACTGAAGCTTTCTTT	CAISEFENTEAFF
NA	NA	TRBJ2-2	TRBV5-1	TGCGCCAGCAGCCAGAGTCAGACCCGCGGGGAGCTGTTTTTT	CASSQSQTRGELFF
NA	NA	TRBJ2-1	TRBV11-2	TGTGCCAGCAGCCCTCTCAATGAGCAGTTCTTC	CASSPLNEQFF
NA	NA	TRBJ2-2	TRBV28	TGTGCCAGCAGTTTCGCGCCGAACACCGGGGAGCTGTTTTTT	CASSFAPNTGELFF
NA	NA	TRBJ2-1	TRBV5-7	TGTGCCAGCAGCCCTCTAGGCGCGTACAATGAGCAGTTCTTC	CASSPLGAYNEQFF
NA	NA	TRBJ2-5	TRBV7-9	TGTGCCAGCAGCCTAGGGAGGGAGACCCAGTACTTC	CASSLGRETQYF